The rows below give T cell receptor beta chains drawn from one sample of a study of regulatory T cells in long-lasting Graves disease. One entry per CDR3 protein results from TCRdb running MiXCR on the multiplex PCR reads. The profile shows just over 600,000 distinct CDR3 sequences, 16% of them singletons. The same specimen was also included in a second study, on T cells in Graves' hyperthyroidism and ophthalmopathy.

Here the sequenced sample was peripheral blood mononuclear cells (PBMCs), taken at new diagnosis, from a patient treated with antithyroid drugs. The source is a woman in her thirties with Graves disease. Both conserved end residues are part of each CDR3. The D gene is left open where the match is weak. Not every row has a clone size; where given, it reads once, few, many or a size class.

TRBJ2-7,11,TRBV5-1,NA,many,CASRSQYEQYF,TGCGCCAGCAGATCTCAATACGAGCAGTACTTC
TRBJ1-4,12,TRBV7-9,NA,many,CATTLGNEKLFF,TGTGCCACCACGCTTGGGAATGAAAAACTGTTTTTT
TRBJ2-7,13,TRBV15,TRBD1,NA,CATSRDSTYEQYF,TGTGCCACCAGCCGGGACAGTACCTACGAGCAGTACTTC
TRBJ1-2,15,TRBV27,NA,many,CASRPGGGGAGGYTF,TGTGCCAGCAGGCCTGGGGGGGGGGGCGCCGGCGGCTACACCTTC
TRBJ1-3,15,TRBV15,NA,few,CATSRVADSGNTIYF,TGTGCCACCAGCAGAGTTGCGGATTCTGGAAACACCATATATTTT
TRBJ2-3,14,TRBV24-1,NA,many,CATSDPGQSDTQYF,TGTGCCACCAGTGATCCCGGACAGTCAGATACGCAGTATTTT
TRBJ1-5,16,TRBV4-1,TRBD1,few,CASALGPGQGPQPQHF,TGCGCCAGCGCCCTTGGGCCGGGACAGGGGCCCCAGCCCCAGCATTTT
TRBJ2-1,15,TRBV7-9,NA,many,CASSFTGTDLGEQFF,TGTGCCAGCAGCTTCACCGGGACCGATCTGGGTGAGCAGTTCTTC
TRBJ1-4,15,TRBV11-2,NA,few,CASSPQGWTNEKLFF,TGTGCCAGCAGCCCTCAGGGGTGGACTAATGAAAAACTGTTTTTT
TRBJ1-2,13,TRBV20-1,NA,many,CSAREQSGYGYTF,TGCAGTGCTAGAGAACAGTCAGGCTATGGCTACACCTTC
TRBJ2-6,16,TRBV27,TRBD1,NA,CASSRTGGSGANVLTF,TGTGCCAGCAGTAGGACAGGGGGCTCTGGGGCCAACGTCCTGACTTTC
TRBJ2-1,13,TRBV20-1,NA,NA,CSARDPYLNEQFF,TGCAGTGCTAGAGATCCCTACCTCAATGAGCAGTTCTTC
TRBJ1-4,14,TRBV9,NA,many,CASSVGQFNEKLFF,TGTGCCAGCAGCGTAGGACAGTTCAATGAAAAACTGTTTTTT
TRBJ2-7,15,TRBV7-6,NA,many,CASSLGGVPPAEQYF,TGTGCCAGCAGCTTAGGGGGGGTTCCCCCTGCGGAGCAGTACTTC
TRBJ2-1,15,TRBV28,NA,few,CATAGDGAPYNEQFF,TGTGCCACCGCTGGGGATGGGGCCCCTTACAATGAGCAGTTCTTC
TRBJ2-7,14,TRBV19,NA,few,CASSRQYLNSEQYF,TGTGCCAGTAGTCGACAGTATTTGAATTCCGAGCAGTACTTC
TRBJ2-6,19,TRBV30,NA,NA,CAWTKKGWGLTSGANVLTF,TGTGCCTGGACCAAAAAGGGCTGGGGGCTCACCTCTGGGGCCAACGTCCTGACTTTC
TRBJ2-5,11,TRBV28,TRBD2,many,CASSFPGLQYF,TGTGCCAGCAGTTTCCCGGGACTACAGTACTTC